This T cell receptor beta chain was profiled in a study of cytomegalovirus exposure and HLA in healthy donors. The study ran its PCR with 60 Vbeta and 13 Jbeta primers. The assay was immunoSEQ multiplex PCR, and TCRdb's table has in-frame clones only and misses some. The sample contains over 200,000 clones, under 80% of which appear only once. This CDR3 region has 13 residues. Trimming removed 2 bases from V and 7 bases from J, with 11 bases in between. Germline V gene lookup returns CDR1 MNHEY and CDR2 SVGAGI. Worth noting for this clone: Antigen specificity is unknown.

The study, taken as a whole, reports: In an earlier analysis, most TCR beta V segments were productive about 87% or about 30% of the time.

The rearrangement uses TRBV6-5 and TRBJ1-2, with D tentatively TRBD1 (5 bases). Sample: PBMCs. This receptor was taken from a woman in her twenties or thirties in good health and CMV-seronegative. The CDR3 nucleotides are TGTGCCAGCAGTTACAAGCAGGGCGCTGGCTACACCTTC. Protein product: CASSYKQGAGYTF.